The present T cell receptor (beta chain) was sequenced within a study of cytomegalovirus exposure and HLA in healthy donors. Findings of the study overall: According to an earlier analysis, most TCR beta V segments yielded productive rearrangements about 87% or about 30% of the time. Later analysis associated a missense DCLRE1C variant with TCR beta V- and J-gene trimming. Within the data, a cluster of highly shared sequence variants was likely a sequencing artifact. Analysis performed later found more than 15,000 TCR beta sequences associated with HLA alleles at 0.05 false discovery rate.

Concerning this clone: What it binds is unknown.

Researchers ran the PCR with 60 Vbeta and 13 Jbeta primers. This table comes from immunoSEQ multiplex PCR, and its TCRdb copy is limited to in-frame clones, with some not included. The sample has fewer than 120,000 clones; around four fifths are singletons. Germline assignment: CDR1 MDHEN and CDR2 SYDVKM. V was clipped by 2 bases and J by 2 bases, with 6 bases between them. This CDR3 comprises 13 residues. Sequenced: PBMCs. The chain carries TRBV28 and TRBJ1-2; D unclear. This TCR derives from a man under 40 in good health and CMV-seropositive. The CDR3 loop is CASSLEGNYGYTF. CDR3 in DNA: TGTGCCAGCAGTTTAGAGGGCAACTATGGCTACACCTTC.